These T cell receptor beta chains were read from a single sample in a study of T-cell reconstitution after alpha-beta-depleted transplantation in children. TCRdb called the PCR reads again in MiXCR, with one record for every CDR3 protein. The data show hundreds of thousands of distinct CDR3 sequences, with over 10% seen just once and around 2% held by the top ten. Sequenced material: PBMCs, mostly from graft donor cells, taken 360 days after TCRalphabeta/CD19-depleted stem cell transplant. These receptors were taken from a male patient aged 5 to 17 who had a stem cell transplant for acute myeloid leukemia, so the T cells may come from the graft donor. Each CDR3 is given with its conserved first and last residue. Each record gives: D gene, clone size, J gene, V gene, CDR3 length, CDR3 DNA, CDR3 protein. The D gene is left open where the match is weak. Rows may omit the clone size; those that give it use once, few, many or a size class.

>.|few|TRBJ2-3|TRBV28|13
TGTGCCAGCATCCTAAAAGGCGAAGATACGCAGTATTTT
CASILKGEDTQYF
>.|.|TRBJ2-7|TRBV4-3|16
TGCGCCAGCAGCCAAGATTCTAACGCGGGATCCTACGAGCAGTACTTC
CASSQDSNAGSYEQYF
>TRBD1|many|TRBJ2-5|TRBV5-6|15
TGTGCCAGCAGCATACAGGGGGCGATCAAAGAGACCCAGTACTTC
CASSIQGAIKETQYF
>TRBD2|.|TRBJ2-7|TRBV20-1|12
TGCAGTGCTAGACCGACTAGCGGGCAGCAGTACTTC
CSARPTSGQQYF
>.|few|TRBJ2-1|TRBV27|14
TGTGCCAGCAGTTTTCAGAGCGGGCCAGATGGGCAGTTCTTC
CASSFQSGPDGQFF
>TRBD1|many|TRBJ2-1|TRBV7-6|15
TGTGCCAGCAGCTTATCCGGGACAGAATTCAATGAGCAGTTCTTC
CASSLSGTEFNEQFF
>TRBD2|.|TRBJ2-7|TRBV7-3|14
TGTGCCAGCAGTCTACTAGCGGGAGTCCAAGAGCAGTACTTC
CASSLLAGVQEQYF
>.|few|TRBJ2-3|TRBV11-1|11
TGTGCCAGCAGGGAGTCGGATACGCAGTATTTT
CASRESDTQYF
>.|.|TRBJ2-7|TRBV28|14
TGTGCCATCGGCCTCGGGGGCAACCTTTACGAGCAGTACTTC
CAIGLGGNLYEQYF
>.|.|TRBJ2-1|TRBV5-1|17
TGCGCCAGCAGAGGGCAAACGACCGGTAAAACCTACAATGAGCAGTTCTTC
CASRGQTTGKTYNEQFF
>TRBD2|few|TRBJ2-7|TRBV4-1|15
TGCGCCAGCAGCCAAGAAGGTAGCGGGAGGGGCGAGCAGTACTTC
CASSQEGSGRGEQYF
>.|once|TRBJ1-5|TRBV28|14
TGTGCCAGCAGTTTATCAGATCTTAATCAGCCCCAGCATTTT
CASSLSDLNQPQHF
>.|.|TRBJ2-1|TRBV7-2|17
TGTGCCAGCAGCTTGTTCGGCGGAGCGGAACCCTACAATGAGCAGTTCTTC
CASSLFGGAEPYNEQFF
>.|few|TRBJ2-1|TRBV29-1|19
TGCAGCGTTGAAGCTCCGGGACCTCGCCCGATAAGGTCCTACAATGAGCAGTTCTTC
CSVEAPGPRPIRSYNEQFF
>TRBD1|few|TRBJ2-3|TRBV7-2|16
TGTGCCAGCAGCCTCACTGGACAGGGGATCACAGATACGCAGTATTTT
CASSLTGQGITDTQYF
>TRBD2|few|TRBJ2-3|TRBV29-1|14
TGCAGCACAGGACTAGCGGGAGTCCCAGATACGCAGTATTTT
CSTGLAGVPDTQYF
>TRBD2|.|TRBJ2-3|TRBV29-1|14
TGCAGCGTTTCACGGGAGGGACCCGCAGATACGCAGTATTTT
CSVSREGPADTQYF
>.|few|TRBJ2-2|TRBV5-4|15
TGTGCCAGCAGCTTAAGGGGGAGAGGGACCGGGGAGCTGTTTTTT
CASSLRGRGTGELFF
>.|.|TRBJ1-6|TRBV6-1|13
TGTGCCAGCAGGCCTTCGGGAAATTCACCCCTCCACTTT
CASRPSGNSPLHF
>.|many|TRBJ2-7|TRBV5-1|13
TGCGCCAGCAGCTTGGTGTACCCCTACGAGCAGTACTTC
CASSLVYPYEQYF
>TRBD2|many|TRBJ2-1|TRBV7-8|16
TGTGCCAGCAGCCCAACCGGGACTAGCGGAACTATCGAGCAGTTCTTC
CASSPTGTSGTIEQFF
>.|few|TRBJ2-7|TRBV12-3/TRBV12-4|12
TGTGCCAGCACCAGGGGGGGGGTCGAGCAGTACTTC
CASTRGGVEQYF
>.|many|TRBJ2-7|TRBV28|14
TGTGCCAGCAGTTACACGGGACACTCCTACGAGCAGTACTTC
CASSYTGHSYEQYF
>TRBD1|.|TRBJ1-2|TRBV27|15
TGTGCCAGCAGTTTCGGGGACAGGCCTCTTTATGGCTACACCTTC
CASSFGDRPLYGYTF
>TRBD2|many|TRBJ2-4|TRBV3-1|13
TGTGCCAGCGCCACTAGCGGGAAATACATTCAGTACTTC
CASATSGKYIQYF
>.|few|TRBJ2-7|TRBV4-3|14
TGCGCCAGCAGCCTTACCGCAGTCTCCTACGAGCAGTACTTC
CASSLTAVSYEQYF
>.|few|TRBJ1-5|TRBV6-6|13
TGTGCCACCGCGTGGGGATTCGATCAGCCCCAGCATTTT
CATAWGFDQPQHF
>.|few|TRBJ2-1|TRBV27|19
TGTGCCAGCAGTGTGATAACCCCTCTTGCGGCAAGCTCCTACAATGAGCAGTTCTTC
CASSVITPLAASSYNEQFF
>TRBD1|many|TRBJ2-5|TRBV3-1|12
TGTGCCAGCAGCCAAGAGTTAGGACAGGGGACCTTC
CASSQELGQGTF
>.|.|TRBJ2-2|TRBV5-5|15
TGTGCCAGCAGCTGGAGGACAATGAACACCGGGGAGCTGTTTTTT
CASSWRTMNTGELFF
>.|.|TRBJ2-1|TRBV28|13
TGTGCCAGCAGCACGGACAGCCGGGGGGAGCAGTTCTTC
CASSTDSRGEQFF
>.|few|TRBJ1-6|TRBV12-3/TRBV12-4|14
TGTGCCAGCAGCCTAACAGGGAATAATTCACCCCTCCACTTT
CASSLTGNNSPLHF
>TRBD1|many|TRBJ2-7|TRBV29-1|12
TGCAGCGTTGTGGGACAGGGAGGCGAGCAGTACTTC
CSVVGQGGEQYF